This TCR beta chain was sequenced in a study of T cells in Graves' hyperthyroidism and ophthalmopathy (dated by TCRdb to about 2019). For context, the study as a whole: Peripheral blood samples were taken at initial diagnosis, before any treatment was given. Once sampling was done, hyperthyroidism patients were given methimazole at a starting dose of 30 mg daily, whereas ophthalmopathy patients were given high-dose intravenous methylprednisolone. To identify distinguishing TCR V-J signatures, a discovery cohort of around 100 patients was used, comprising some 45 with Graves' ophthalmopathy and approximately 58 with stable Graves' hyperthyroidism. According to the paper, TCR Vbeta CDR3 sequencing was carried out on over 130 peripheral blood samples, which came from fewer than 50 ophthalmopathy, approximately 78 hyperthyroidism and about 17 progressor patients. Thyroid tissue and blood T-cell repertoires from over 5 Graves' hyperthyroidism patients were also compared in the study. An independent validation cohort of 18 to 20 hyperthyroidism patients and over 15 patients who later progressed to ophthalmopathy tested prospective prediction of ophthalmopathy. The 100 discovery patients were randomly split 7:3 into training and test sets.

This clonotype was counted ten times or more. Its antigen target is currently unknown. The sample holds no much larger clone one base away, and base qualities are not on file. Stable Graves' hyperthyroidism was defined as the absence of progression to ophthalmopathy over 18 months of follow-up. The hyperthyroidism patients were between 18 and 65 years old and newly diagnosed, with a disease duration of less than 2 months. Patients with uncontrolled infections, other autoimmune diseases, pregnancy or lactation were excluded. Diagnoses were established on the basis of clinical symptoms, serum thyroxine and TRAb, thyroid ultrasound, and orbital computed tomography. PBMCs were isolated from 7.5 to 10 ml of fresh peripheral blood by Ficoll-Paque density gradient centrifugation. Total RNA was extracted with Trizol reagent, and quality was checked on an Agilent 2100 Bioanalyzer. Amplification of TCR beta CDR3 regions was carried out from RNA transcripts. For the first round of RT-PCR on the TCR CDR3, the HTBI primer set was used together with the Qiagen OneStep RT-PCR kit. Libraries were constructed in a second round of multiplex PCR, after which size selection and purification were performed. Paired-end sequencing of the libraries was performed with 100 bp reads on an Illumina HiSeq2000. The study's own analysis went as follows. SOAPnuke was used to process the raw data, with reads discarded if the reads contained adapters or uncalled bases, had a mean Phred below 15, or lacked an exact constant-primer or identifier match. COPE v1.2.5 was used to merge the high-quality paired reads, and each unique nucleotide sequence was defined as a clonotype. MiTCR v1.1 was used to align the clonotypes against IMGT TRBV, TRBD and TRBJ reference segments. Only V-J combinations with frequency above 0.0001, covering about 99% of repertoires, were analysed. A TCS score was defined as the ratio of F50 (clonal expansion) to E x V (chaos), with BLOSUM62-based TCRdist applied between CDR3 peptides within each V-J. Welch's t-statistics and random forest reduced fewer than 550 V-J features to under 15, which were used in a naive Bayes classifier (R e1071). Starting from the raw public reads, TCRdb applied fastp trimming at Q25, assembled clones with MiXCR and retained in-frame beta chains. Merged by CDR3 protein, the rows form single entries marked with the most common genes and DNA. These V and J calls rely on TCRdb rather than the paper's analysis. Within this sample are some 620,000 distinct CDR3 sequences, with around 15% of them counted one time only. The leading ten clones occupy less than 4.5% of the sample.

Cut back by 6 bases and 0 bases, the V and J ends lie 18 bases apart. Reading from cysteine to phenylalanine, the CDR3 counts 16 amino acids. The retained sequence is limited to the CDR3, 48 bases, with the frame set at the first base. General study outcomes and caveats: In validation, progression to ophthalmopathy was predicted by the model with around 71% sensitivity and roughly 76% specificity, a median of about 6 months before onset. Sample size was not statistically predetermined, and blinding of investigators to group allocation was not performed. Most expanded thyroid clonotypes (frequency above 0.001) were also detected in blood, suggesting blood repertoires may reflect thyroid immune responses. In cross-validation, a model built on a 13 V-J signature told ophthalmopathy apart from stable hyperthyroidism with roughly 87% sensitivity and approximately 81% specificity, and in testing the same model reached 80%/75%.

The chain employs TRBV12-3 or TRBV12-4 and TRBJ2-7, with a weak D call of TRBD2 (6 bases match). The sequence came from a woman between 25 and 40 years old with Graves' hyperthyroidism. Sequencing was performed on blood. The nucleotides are TGTGCCAGCAGCCCAGGGTCCAGCGGGCACTCCTACGAGCAGTACTTC. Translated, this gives CASSPGSSGHSYEQYF.